What follows are 22 T cell receptor beta chains derived from one specimen sequenced in a study of early T cells in non-severe SARS-CoV-2 infection. TCRdb re-analysed the 5' RACE reads in MiXCR, keeping a single row per CDR3 protein. Of some 60,000 distinct CDR3 sequences listed, 8.5% to 10% are singletons. Sequencing was carried out using whole blood. The source of these receptors is an adult who was a healthcare worker with PCR-confirmed SARS-CoV-2 infection or an uninfected control (not recorded which).

This clonotype was seen at least ten times. CDR3 region: CASSPKGLLPGETQYF. In nucleotides, the CDR3 is TGTGCCAGCAGTCCGAAGGGACTGCTCCCGGGGGAGACCCAGTACTTC. The rearrangement links TRBV12-3 or TRBV12-4 to TRBJ2-5, with a possible D match to TRBD2 (6 bases). This CDR3 region has 16 residues. V was clipped by 5 bases and J by 5 bases, with 21 bases between them.

This clonotype appeared a few times. This chain connects TRBV12-3 or TRBV12-4 to TRBJ2-7; TRBD1 agrees at 9 bases. This CDR3 contains 14 residues. The V segment lost 6 bases and the J segment 4 bases; nucleotides outside the gene matches: 7. DNA for the CDR3: TGTGCCAGCAGCCGGACAGGGGTGATATACGAGCAGTACTTC. It encodes CASSRTGVIYEQYF.

This clonotype has just a few counts. The V and J genes are TRBV6-2 or TRBV6-3 and TRBJ2-3, with D perhaps matching TRBD2 (5 bases). Trimming removed 7 bases at V and 6 bases at J, with 14 bases between. CDR1 and CDR2 (germline): MNHEY, SVGEGT. The CDR3 extends over 13 amino acids. The CDR3 region has the DNA TGTGCCAGCAAACGAGGGAGCGGTGATACGCAGTATTTT. This gives the protein CASKRGSGDTQYF.

Only a few counts were recorded for this clonotype. The chain uses TRBV6-5 and TRBJ1-1; D is possibly TRBD1 (5 bases). V was pared by 1 base and J by 5 bases, with 11 bases between. Looked up from germline, CDR1 is MNHEY and CDR2 is SVGAGI. This CDR3 comprises 14 residues. DNA of the CDR3: TGTGCCAGCAGTTACTGGTCCGGGGGGACTGAAGCTTTCTTT. Its protein is CASSYWSGGTEAFF.

This clonotype was counted at least ten times. This chain uses TRBV30 with TRBJ2-5; 10 bases fit TRBD2. CDR1 GTSNPN and CDR2 SVGIG come from the germline V gene (reference sequence). V lost 4 bases to trimming and J lost 7 bases; unmatched junction nucleotides: 3. This CDR3 comprises 12 residues. CDR3 amino acids: CAWISSGRTQYF. DNA for the CDR3: TGTGCCTGGATTTCTAGCGGGAGGACCCAGTACTTC.

The chain uses TRBV9 and TRBJ2-2; D is undetermined. The V end lost 3 bases, the J end lost 6 bases, and 6 bases lay between the germline ends. Germline CDR1 and CDR2: SGDLS and YYNGEE. This CDR3 has 12 residues. CDR3 bases: TGTGCCAGCAGCGGGCGCTCCGGGGAGCTGTTTTTT. Amino acids: CASSGRSGELFF. Combining the CDR3 with reference TRBV9 and TRBJ2-2 gives the whole variable domain DSGVTQTPKHLITATGQRVTLRCSPRSGDLSVYWYQQSLDQGLQFLIQYYNGEERAKGNILERFSAQQFPDLHSELNLSSLELGDSALYFCASSGRSGELFFGEGSRLTVL.

This clonotype was counted at least ten times. For the CDR3, the DNA is TGTGCCAGCAGCTTAAACCTAGGAAGCCCACTCACAGATACGCAGTATTTT. It translates to CASSLNLGSPLTDTQYF. The V and J genes are TRBV7-3 and TRBJ2-3, with D hard to call. This CDR3 has 17 amino acids. The ends were cut back, 1 base at V and 2 bases at J, with 16 bases in the middle. Germline values: CDR1 SGHTA, CDR2 FQGTGA.

This clonotype has only a few counts. V gene TRBV4-1 combines with J gene TRBJ2-7, with TRBD2 as a possible D gene (5 bases). Deletions cut 6 bases from V and 0 bases from J, with 12 bases between. CDR1 and CDR2 from the germline V gene are MGHRA and YSYEKL. There are 14 residues in the CDR3. The CDR3 nucleotides are TGCGCCAGCAGTCGGCCTAGCCTCTCCTACGAGCAGTACTTC. Residues: CASSRPSLSYEQYF.

This clonotype was seen a few times. The gene calls are TRBV5-4 and TRBJ2-4, with D unclear. The CDR3 runs to 17 residues. Trimming pared 6 bases from V and 0 bases from J, leaving 19 bases between. The germline CDR1 and CDR2 sequences are SGHNT and YYREEE (reference sequence). The CDR3 loop is CASTWGGGRVAKNIQYF. In DNA form, the CDR3 reads TGTGCCAGCACCTGGGGTGGCGGACGGGTAGCCAAAAACATTCAGTACTTC.

There are a few counts of this clonotype. The chain joins TRBV29-1 to TRBJ2-7, with a weak D call TRBD2 (6 bases). This CDR3 is 13 amino acids long. Germline V gives CDR1 SQVTM, CDR2 ANQGSEA. The CDR3 spells CTAGVGGKGEQYF. DNA for the CDR3: TGCACGGCCGGTGTAGGCGGGAAAGGCGAGCAGTACTTC.

Notes on this clonotype: A much bigger clone sits one base away, suggesting this may be a read error. The chain carries TRBV29-1 and TRBJ1-4; 7 positions agree with TRBD1. The CDR3 runs 14 residues. Germline CDR1 reads SQVTM; CDR2 reads ANQGSEA. As DNA, the CDR3 is TGCAGCGTTACCACCGGGACAGCGAAGGAAAAACTGTATTTT. Translated: CSVTTGTAKEKLYF.

V gene TRBV3-1 combines with J gene TRBJ2-2; D is unresolved. Germline lookup yields CDR1 LGHDT and CDR2 YNNKEL (reference sequence). The CDR3 is 13 amino acids. V lost 7 bases, J lost 3 bases, and 9 bases lay in between. Here the CDR3 DNA reads TGTGCCAGCATCGCTCCTTACACCGGGGAGCTGTTTTTT. Its protein is CASIAPYTGELFF. The full variable domain, with the rest looked up from reference TRBV3-1 and TRBJ2-2, is DTAVSQTPKYLVTQMGNDKSIKCEQNLGHDTMYWYKQDSKKFLKIMFSYNNKELIINETVPNRFSPKSPDKAHLNLHINSLELGDSAVYFCASIAPYTGELFFGEGSRLTVL.

This clonotype turned up a few times. CDR3 protein: CSASSPSGRDNEQFF. DNA of the CDR3: TGCAGTGCTTCCTCTCCTAGCGGGAGAGACAATGAGCAGTTCTTC. The V gene is TRBV20-1, the J gene TRBJ2-1; 10 bases align to TRBD2. Germline CDR1 is DFQATT and CDR2 is SNEGSKA (reference sequence). The J segment lost 5 bases and the V segment lost 5 bases, leaving 9 bases of the junction unmatched. The CDR3 is made up of 15 amino acids.

In this sample, this clonotype turned up many times. This rearrangement joins TRBV11-2 to TRBJ2-3, with a tentative D call TRBD2 (5 bases). The CDR3 has 13 amino acids. Trimming left V 5 bases short and J 4 bases short, with 10 bases between. From germline, CDR1 is SGHAT and CDR2 FQNNGV. CDR3 nucleotides: TGTGCCAGCAGCCTCCCCGGGGCAGATACGCAGTATTTT. Amino acids: CASSLPGADTQYF.

As for this clonotype: Possible read error: a much larger clone is one base away. This chain uses TRBV6-1 with TRBJ2-5; 8 nucleotides align to TRBD1. With 1 base clipped from V and 4 bases from J, the junction kept 8 bases outside the gene matches. The CDR3 is 16 amino acids. The germline V gene has CDR1 MNHNS and CDR2 SASEGT. The DNA for the CDR3 is TGTGCCAGCAGTGAAGTAAGACAGGGGAATAGAGAGACCCAGTACTTC. Its translation is CASSEVRQGNRETQYF.

This clonotype was picked up many times. The chain recombines TRBV10-3 with TRBJ2-7; D may be TRBD2 (6 bases). Deletions cut 8 bases from V and 5 bases from J, with 19 bases between. The CDR3 is 14 residues long. In germline, CDR1 is ENHRY, CDR2 SYGVKD. The CDR3 loop is CAIGGSQGLHEQYF. The CDR3, as DNA: TGTGCCATCGGAGGGAGTCAGGGTTTGCACGAGCAGTACTTC.

V gene TRBV10-3 combines with J gene TRBJ2-3, with D possibly matching TRBD2 (5 bases). CDR3 length: 14 residues. Germline values: CDR1 ENHRY, CDR2 SYGVKD. Between the trimmed V and J ends, which lost 7 bases and 2 bases, there was a span of 13 bases. The CDR3 protein is CAIKPGFLTDTQYF. The CDR3 DNA follows: TGTGCCATCAAACCGGGGTTTCTCACAGATACGCAGTATTTT.

Many counts were recorded for this clonotype. The rearrangement uses TRBV29-1 and TRBJ2-6; 8 positions agree with TRBD1. The trim removed 7 bases at V and 0 bases at J, leaving 5 bases unmatched. Germline V gene sequence: CDR1 SQVTM, CDR2 ANQGSEA. The CDR3 consists of 15 residues. The CDR3: CSAGTGHSGANVLTF. DNA for the CDR3: TGCAGCGCCGGGACAGGCCACTCTGGGGCCAACGTCCTGACTTTC.

This clonotype was observed many times. The CDR3 coding sequence is TGTGCCAGCAGTAAACTCCTTAGAGGACAGCCCCAGCATTTT. Translating gives CASSKLLRGQPQHF. The gene calls are TRBV6-6 and TRBJ1-5; D not certain. Looked up from germline, CDR1 is MNHNY and CDR2 is SVGAGI (reference sequence). This CDR3 has 14 amino acids. V was trimmed by 5 bases and J by 7 bases, leaving 15 bases between them.

The rearrangement links TRBV6-5 to TRBJ2-1; D might be TRBD2 (6 bases). V was trimmed by 7 bases and J by 0 bases, leaving 10 bases between them. This CDR3 contains 14 residues. Germline V gene lookup returns CDR1 MNHEY and CDR2 SVGAGI. The CDR3 DNA sequence: TGTGCCAGCACCTGGACTATCTCCTACAATGAGCAGTTCTTC. Residues: CASTWTISYNEQFF.

This clonotype was observed many times. The chain joins TRBV30 to TRBJ2-2; D is ambiguous. The length of the CDR3 is 10 residues. Germline loops: CDR1 GTSNPN, CDR2 SVGIG (reference sequence). V lost 5 bases and J lost 6, with 4 bases in between. The CDR3 DNA reads as TGTGCCTGGGGGCCCGGGGAGCTGTTTTTT. Translation: CAWGPGELFF.

The chain recombines TRBV10-3 with TRBJ1-6; 8 bases are a match to TRBD1. Germline V lookup: CDR1 ENHRY, CDR2 SYGVKD. This CDR3 contains 19 residues. Germline trimming cut 1 base from V and 0 bases from J; bases unmatched to any gene: 8. CDR3 amino acids: CAISEFFRDRSSYNSPLHF. The CDR3 region has the DNA TGTGCCATCAGTGAGTTTTTCCGGGACAGGAGCTCCTATAATTCACCCCTCCACTTT.